The present T cell receptor (beta chain) was sequenced within a study of technical replicates of blood from a few donors. Generated by immunoSEQ multiplex PCR, the TCRdb table keeps only in-frame clones and is missing some. The data hold about 88,000 clones, with approximately 94% observed a single time. This clonotype originated in a human donor in good health. The sample comprised T cells isolated from PBMCs.

CDR3 DNA: TGTGCCAGCACCAGACAAGACAGGGGGCGTACAGATACGCAGTATTTT. The encoded protein is CASTRQDRGRTDTQYF. The chain is built from TRBV9 and TRBJ2-3; TRBD1 aligns across 10 bases. CDR3 size: 16 residues. Trimming removed 6 bases from V and 3 bases from J; junction bases left unmatched: 10. Germline V gene sequence: CDR1 SGDLS, CDR2 YYNGEE. The full variable domain, rest sourced from reference TRBV9 and TRBJ2-3, is DSGVTQTPKHLITATGQRVTLRCSPRSGDLSVYWYQQSLDQGLQFLIQYYNGEERAKGNILERFSAQQFPDLHSELNLSSLELGDSALYFCASTRQDRGRTDTQYFGPGTRLTVL.